Here is one T cell receptor (beta chain) with its context. The antigen is unknown. The data are from a study of blood T cells in healthy people across ages. PCR was performed a second time for about 7 to 11 cycles using a sample-barcoded 5' primer and a J-beta primer mix. Each CDR3 protein is one row after TCRdb ran MiXCR on the 5' RACE reads. The data hold about 1,800,000 distinct CDR3 sequences, with approximately 28% observed a single time. Study-level points and caveats: Higher naive T cell percentage went strongly together with higher TCR beta diversity. Age showed a roughly linear inverse relationship with TCR beta diversity per million T cells.

V lost 0 bases to trimming and J lost 10 bases, with 15 bases between them. This CDR3 is 14 amino acids long. The V gene's germline CDR1 is LGHDT and CDR2 YNNKEL (reference sequence). The sequence derives from a woman aged 25 to 39 in good health. The specimen sequenced was blood. This chain links TRBV3-1 with TRBJ1-1, with a weak D call TRBD1 (6 bases). Written as DNA, the CDR3 is TGTGCCAGCAGCCAAGATGGGGGGGGGGCAGGAGCTTTCTTT. It yields the protein CASSQDGGGAGAFF.